This TCR beta chain was sequenced for a study of cytomegalovirus exposure and HLA in healthy donors. PCR employed 60 Vbeta and 13 Jbeta primers. In the authors' workflow: Among the unique TCR beta chains that a later analysis counted, around 82 million in all, 10 million to 14 million were shared. Only in-frame clones appear in the TCRdb table, and some are missing; sequencing was by immunoSEQ multiplex PCR. V and J calls and clone size are given by that table; D and trimming were obtained from the DNA. Of about 130,000 clones listed, roughly 85% are singletons. The CDR3 is 14 amino acids. Germline CDR1 is SQVTM and CDR2 is ANQGSEA. V lost 0 bases and J 3 bases, leaving 9 bases between the germline ends.

The sequence was obtained from a man aged 40-55 years in good health and CMV-seropositive. The V gene is TRBV29-1, the J gene TRBJ1-5; perhaps TRBD1 as D (5 bases). The specimen sequenced was PBMCs. CDR3 bases: TGCAGCGTTGAAGATTCAGGGAACAATCAGCCCCAGCATTTT. It yields the protein CSVEDSGNNQPQHF.